Listed below are T cell receptor beta chains from one sample, sequenced in a study of HIV-infected patients and healthy controls. A single record per CDR3 protein comes from TCRdb applying MiXCR to the 5' RACE reads. The sample lists 18,000 or so distinct CDR3 sequences; more than 7.5% were seen once. Sequenced material: blood, taken during antiretroviral therapy. The source of these receptors is an adult with HIV infection. The CDR3 runs from the conserved cysteine through the conserved F or W. A D gene is named only where the DNA matches it firmly. Not all rows give a size; the values are once, few, many and, for expanded clones, a class.

>TRBJ1-2|TRBV7-9|NA|few
TGTGCCAGCAGCTTACAGGGTTATGGCTACACCTTC
CASSLQGYGYTF
>TRBJ2-7|TRBV6-2/TRBV6-3|NA|many
TGTGCCAGCAGTCAGCTAGCAGGCTCCTACGAGCAGTACTTC
CASSQLAGSYEQYF
>TRBJ2-3|TRBV6-4|TRBD2|NA
TGTGCCAGCAGTGAAACTAGCGGGAGAACAGATACGCAGTATTTT
CASSETSGRTDTQYF
>TRBJ2-1|TRBV28|NA|NA
NA
CASSSSIEIPYNEQFF
>TRBJ1-1|TRBV7-3|NA|many
TGTGCCAGCTTAAAGGAAAGGGGAACTGAAGCTTTCTTT
CASLKERGTEAFF
>TRBJ2-4|TRBV5-6|NA|few
TGTGCCAGCAGCTTGACAAGCCTAGCCAAAAACATTCAGTACTTC
CASSLTSLAKNIQYF
>TRBJ2-7|TRBV5-1|TRBD1|many
TGCGCCAGCAGCTCTCCCGGGACAGGGAGTTCGTGGGAGCAGTACTTC
CASSSPGTGSSWEQYF
>TRBJ1-6|TRBV5-6|TRBD1|many
TGTGCCAGCAGGGGGACAGGACTAAATTCACCCCTCCACTTT
CASRGTGLNSPLHF
>TRBJ2-1|TRBV7-9|TRBD2|many
TGTGCCAGCAGCCCATCCGGGACTAGCGGCAATGAGCAGTTCTTC
CASSPSGTSGNEQFF
>TRBJ2-1|TRBV27|NA|NA
TGTGCCAGCAGTTTGATGGGAACCTACAATGAGCAGTTCTTC
CASSLMGTYNEQFF
>TRBJ2-3|TRBV7-9|NA|many
TGTGCCAGCAGCCCTGGTGGTAGTGGAAGAGATACGCAGTATTTT
CASSPGGSGRDTQYF
>TRBJ1-5|TRBV18|NA|many
TGTGCCAGCTCACGGACAGTCAATAGCAATCAGCCCCAGCATTTT
CASSRTVNSNQPQHF
>TRBJ1-1|TRBV5-6|NA|many
TGTGCCAGCAGCTTGACAGGGTCTGAAGCTTTCTTT
CASSLTGSEAFF
>TRBJ1-1|TRBV7-9|NA|many
TGTGCCAGCAGCCCCCACCTGGGGGCGAACACTGAAGCTTTCTTT
CASSPHLGANTEAFF
>TRBJ2-3|TRBV5-1|NA|many
TGCGCCAGCAGCTTAGCATCCAGCACAGATACGCAGTATTTT
CASSLASSTDTQYF
>TRBJ1-2|TRBV4-1|TRBD1|many
TGCGCCAGCAGCCAATCCCCTCACGGGACAGGGTCCTATGGCTACACCTTC
CASSQSPHGTGSYGYTF
>TRBJ1-4|TRBV6-6|TRBD1|many
TGTGCCAGCAGCCAAGTTCAGGGGGCAGGCGAAAAACTGTTTTTT
CASSQVQGAGEKLFF
>TRBJ1-1|TRBV12-3/TRBV12-4|NA|many
TGTGCCAGCAGCTTCGCCGGGGGGTTAGGCACTGAAGCTTTCTTT
CASSFAGGLGTEAFF
>TRBJ2-7|TRBV15|TRBD1|many
TGTGCCACCAGCAGATCCGGGACAGACGAGCAGTACTTC
CATSRSGTDEQYF
>TRBJ2-7|TRBV28|NA|many
TGTGCCAGCTCACCCGAGGACGAGCAGTACTTC
CASSPEDEQYF
>TRBJ2-6|TRBV29-1|TRBD1|many
TGCAGCTTCGGAGACAGGGGGAGCTCTGGGGCCAACGTCCTGACTTTC
CSFGDRGSSGANVLTF
>TRBJ2-2|TRBV6-5|TRBD2|medium-sized
TGTGCCAGCAGCTTAGCGGGAGGGCCCGGCGGGGAGCTGTTTTTT
CASSLAGGPGGELFF
>TRBJ1-2|TRBV7-2|NA|NA
TGTGCCAGCAGCTTAAATGACAGGTCCGATGGCTACACCTTC
CASSLNDRSDGYTF
>TRBJ2-2|TRBV7-3|NA|many
TGTGCCAGCAGCCCCTACGGGGGCACCGGGGAGCTGTTTTTT
CASSPYGGTGELFF
>TRBJ2-5|TRBV24-1|TRBD1|few
TGTGCCACCAGTGACCGTGACAGGGGGCCAGAGACCCAGTACTTC
CATSDRDRGPETQYF
>TRBJ2-2|TRBV3-1|NA|many
TGTGCCAGCAGCCGGGCACAGGGATCGAACACCGGGGAGCTGTTTTTT
CASSRAQGSNTGELFF
>TRBJ2-3|TRBV29-1|TRBD2|many
TGCAGCGTTGAAGATCATGGGGGGGGAGCCGTGATGCCAGATACGCAGTATTTT
CSVEDHGGGAVMPDTQYF
>TRBJ1-1|TRBV6-5|TRBD1|many
TGTGCCAGCAGTTACTCGAGACAGGGGGAGGCTTTCTTT
CASSYSRQGEAFF
>TRBJ1-3|TRBV28|NA|many
TGTGCCAGCAGTCCCCCCGGAAACACCATATATTTT
CASSPPGNTIYF
>TRBJ1-2|TRBV11-2|TRBD1|many
TGTGCCAGCAGCTGGGAACCGGGACAGCTCTTTAACTATGGCTACACCTTC
CASSWEPGQLFNYGYTF
>TRBJ1-1|TRBV20-1|NA|many
TGCAGTGCTGGGGGAGGACAGATCCAGAACACTGAAGCTTTCTTT
CSAGGGQIQNTEAFF
>TRBJ2-7|TRBV19|NA|many
TGTGCCAGTAGCGGGACACCCGGATCCTACGAGCAGTACTTC
CASSGTPGSYEQYF
>TRBJ1-1|TRBV5-4|NA|many
TGTGCCAGCAGCTTGAACAGGATGAACACTGAAGCTTTCTTT
CASSLNRMNTEAFF
>TRBJ2-3|TRBV5-1|NA|many
TGCGCCAGCAAGTTACAGAGCACAGATACGCAGTATTTT
CASKLQSTDTQYF
>TRBJ1-2|TRBV3-1|TRBD1|many
TGTGCCAGCAGCCAAGTCCTCGGGACAGGGGACTATGGCTACACCTTC
CASSQVLGTGDYGYTF
>TRBJ2-5|TRBV13|NA|many
TGTGCCAGCACTCGGGGCCTCCAAGAGACCCAGTACTTC
CASTRGLQETQYF
>TRBJ2-5|TRBV10-3|NA|many
TGTGCCATCAGTGAGTCGCGGATCACCCAAGAGACCCAGTACTTC
CAISESRITQETQYF
>TRBJ2-5|TRBV7-9|NA|many
TGTGCCAGCAGCTTGTCGGCAGGAGGAGAGACCCAGTACTTC
CASSLSAGGETQYF
>TRBJ2-7|TRBV4-1|TRBD1|many
TGCGCCAGCAGCCAAGACCCGGGACAGCCAACCTACGAGCAGTACTTC
CASSQDPGQPTYEQYF
>TRBJ1-1|TRBV6-2/TRBV6-3|NA|many
TGTGCCAGCAGTTGGAGGGGGAACACTGAAGCTTTCTTT
CASSWRGNTEAFF
>TRBJ1-1|TRBV5-1|TRBD1|many
TGCGCCAGCAGCTCAGGGACAGGGGGCACTGAAGCTTTCTTT
CASSSGTGGTEAFF